The rows below give T cell receptor beta chains drawn from one sample of a study of tumor-infiltrating lymphocytes in glioblastoma multiforme. In TCRdb, the multiplex PCR reads were re-called with MiXCR into one record per CDR3 protein. Seen here are some 14,000 distinct CDR3 sequences, 65% to 80% observed once, and the top ten hold approximately 50%. The specimen sequenced was brain tumor tissue. The origin of the receptors is a male donor with glioblastoma. CDR3s include the opening cysteine and the closing phenylalanine or tryptophan. A D gene is named only where the DNA matches it firmly. A row's size may be missing; if present it is once, few, many or a size class.

size	V	J	length	D	DNA	CDR3
.	TRBV28	TRBJ2-7	14	.	TGTGCCAGCAGTTTGCCGGGACTCTCCTTGGTGCAGTACTTC	CASSLPGLSLVQYF
.	TRBV6-1	TRBJ2-6	15	.	TGTGCCAGCAGTGTTCAAAACTCTGGGGCCAACGTCCTGACTTTC	CASSVQNSGANVLTF
.	TRBV11-1	TRBJ2-7	16	.	TGTGCCAGCAGATTAGCGCGTCTGGGCAAGGGGTGCGAGCAGTACTTC	CASRLARLGKGCEQYF
.	TRBV10-2	TRBJ2-7	16	TRBD1	TGCGCCTGCAGTGTCGAGACAGGGTGCTGGTCCAACGAGCAGTACTTC	CACSVETGCWSNEQYF
.	TRBV20-1	TRBJ2-7	13	.	TGCAGTGCTAGTACTACAGAGTACTACGAGCAGTACTTC	CSASTTEYYEQYF
.	TRBV20-1	TRBJ2-7	15	TRBD2	TGCAGTGCCGACCTTCGGACTAGCGGGCCCCCGGGGCAGTACTTC	CSADLRTSGPPGQYF
.	TRBV6-5	TRBJ1-6	15	.	TGTGCCAGCAGTTACTCTTCCAGGGGCCAGTCACCCCTCCACTTT	CASSYSSRGQSPLHF
.	TRBV4-1	TRBJ2-7	17	.	TGCGCCAGCAGCCAAGAGGGTCTCAGGACCGGAGTCTACGAGCAATACTTC	CASSQEGLRTGVYEQYF
.	TRBV10-1	TRBJ2-7	12	.	TGCGCCAGCAGTGAGGGGGCCGGCCGGCAGTACTTC	CASSEGAGRQYF
many	TRBV28	TRBJ1-6	14	.	TGTGCCAGCCGAGGGCCCTCCTATAATTCACCCCTCCACTTT	CASRGPSYNSPLHF
.	TRBV11-2	TRBJ2-5	14	.	TGTGCCAGCAGCGAAACAGGAGTGCAAGAGACCCAGTACTTC	CASSETGVQETQYF
.	TRBV10-2	TRBJ1-5	15	TRBD1	TGCGTCAGCAGACCCTTGGCGACAGGGGATCAGTTCCAGCATTTT	CVSRPLATGDQFQHF
.	TRBV20-1	TRBJ2-1	16	TRBD2	TGCAGTGCTAGTCGGCCGGGACTAGCGGGAATGAATGAGAAGTCCTTC	CSASRPGLAGMNEKSF
.	TRBV20-1	TRBJ2-5	15	TRBD2	TGCAGTGCTAGCCCCCCTAGCGGGTACCAAGAGACCCAGTACTTC	CSASPPSGYQETQYF
.	TRBV20-1	TRBJ2-2	13	.	TGCAGTGCTAGGCTCCAGAACACCGGGGAGCTGTTTTTT	CSARLQNTGELFF
.	TRBV29-1	TRBJ1-2	12	TRBD1	TGCAGCGTTTGGGAGCAGGGGGCAGGCTACACCTTC	CSVWEQGAGYTF
.	TRBV6-2/TRBV6-3	TRBJ2-7	14	.	TGTGCCAGCAGCGTCTCCGTGGGATCCTACGAGCATTACTTC	CASSVSVGSYEHYF
.	TRBV7-9	TRBJ2-3	16	TRBD1	TGTGCCAGCAGCTCATTGGACAGGCAAAGCACAGATACGCAGTATTTT	CASSSLDRQSTDTQYF
.	TRBV11-2	TRBJ2-1	16	.	TGTGCCAGCAGTTTAGTTGGGGGTCTCGTCTTTAACGAGCAGTTCTTT	CASSLVGGLVFNEQFF
.	TRBV7-9	TRBJ1-6	17	.	TGTGCCAGCAGCCCCCCAGGTACCAGAGGGGTACCCCCACCCCTCCACTTT	CASSPPGTRGVPPPLHF
.	TRBV28	TRBJ1-5	13	TRBD1	TGTGCCAGCAGTGTTACAGGGGTTCAGCCCCAGCATTTT	CASSVTGVQPQHF
.	TRBV12-3/TRBV12-4	TRBJ1-1	13	.	TGTGCCAGCAGTTTCGCCCCACACGGGGAAGCTTTCTTT	CASSFAPHGEAFF
.	TRBV20-1	TRBJ1-1	12	.	TGCAGTGCTAGAAACGTAGGGGCTGAAGCTTTCTTT	CSARNVGAEAFF